This is a list of T cell receptor beta chains from one sample in a study of blood T cell repertoires in COVID-19. Using immunoSEQ multiplex PCR, the repertoire was profiled, and TCRdb retains in-frame clones only, with some absent. The sample comprises around 150,000 clones, approximately 93% of which are singletons, and approximately 2% rests with the top ten. The sequencing sample was made of peripheral blood. The receptor set was obtained from an older woman with COVID-19, enrolled during active disease. The conserved cysteine and the conserved F or W are not part of the CDR3 here.

v_call	j_call	cdr3_aa
TRBV3-1/TRBV3-2	TRBJ1-2	ASSQSPRGYT
TRBV14	TRBJ2-7	ASSQVRTTEQY
TRBV3-1/TRBV3-2	TRBJ2-1	ASSERLAGGRYNEQF
TRBV2	TRBJ2-5	ASSDQRGARETQY
TRBV18	TRBJ2-3	ASSPPLTDTQY
TRBV7-9	TRBJ1-5	ASSLEGLRQPQH
TRBV5-4	TRBJ1-3	ASSSRTGGLSGNTIY
TRBV29-1	TRBJ1-1	SVSRQENTEAF
TRBV12-3/TRBV12-4	TRBJ1-1	ASSLRTEAF
TRBV12-3/TRBV12-4	TRBJ1-2	ASSRRDISGYT
TRBV7-2	TRBJ2-3	ASSTRQGTDTQY
TRBV7-9	TRBJ2-5	ASSLEGVQETQY
TRBV2	TRBJ1-5	ASSVGAAVQPQH
TRBV6-2/TRBV6-3	TRBJ1-5	ASSYNWDRVSPDQPQH
TRBV9	TRBJ1-2	ASSAGQSFVGYT
TRBV6-5	TRBJ2-1	ASSRGQTNNEQF
TRBV7-2	TRBJ2-1	ASSLGAGYNEQF
TRBV6-2/TRBV6-3	TRBJ1-5	ASSPTGGYQPQH
TRBV4-2	TRBJ2-5	ASSQGLAGMGAETQY
TRBV5-1	TRBJ1-1	ASSLEAGARGNTEAF
TRBV27	TRBJ1-4	ASTLARGSVNEKLF
TRBV7-9	TRBJ2-3	ASSLGRGQGLTDTQY
TRBV4-3	TRBJ2-7	ASSRTSGLSYEQY
TRBV7-2	TRBJ1-6	ASSLAPRVDSPLH
TRBV7-9	TRBJ1-2	ASSFRQVRGYT
TRBV29-1	TRBJ1-4	SVAGANEKLF
TRBV15	TRBJ2-7	ATSREGPHYEQY
TRBV7-2	TRBJ2-4	ASSLNGGPSGNIQY
TRBV6-2/TRBV6-3	TRBJ1-5	ASSYSYSSSNQPQH
TRBV29-1	TRBJ2-1	SVPTGNEQF
TRBV9	TRBJ1-2	ASSVDRNIYGYT
TRBV9	TRBJ1-2	ASLSNYGYT
TRBV5-1	TRBJ1-5	ASSLGLANDGNQPQH
TRBV29-1	TRBJ1-1	SGGTGDAEAF
TRBV27	TRBJ1-1	ASRPGTLMNTEAF
TRBV6-6	TRBJ1-4	ASSSGTAPTNEKLF
TRBV7-9	TRBJ2-5	ASSRQITQETQY
TRBV10-3	TRBJ1-5	AISDERDRVDQPQH
TRBV5-8	TRBJ1-1	ASKQSGGITEAF
TRBV5-1	TRBJ2-3	ASSLSGGTGDTQY
TRBV11-2	TRBJ2-5	ASSRAGQETQY
TRBV29-1	TRBJ2-1	SVAGGPYNEQF
TRBV19	TRBJ1-2	ATSRGIGRANYGYT
TRBV23-1	TRBJ2-7	ASSQPSPGRRVPGEQY
TRBV7-3	TRBJ2-3	ASSPGSGTDTQY
TRBV25-1	TRBJ2-7	ASRAGGAEQY
TRBV6-2/TRBV6-3	TRBJ1-5	ASSRTGPVSNQPQH
TRBV18	TRBJ2-7	ASSPPNNRGVEQY
TRBV5-1	TRBJ1-2	ASSSQRGRGGYT